This T cell receptor (beta chain) was captured in a study of T cell responses to AZD1222 COVID-19 vaccine. Some clones are missing from TCRdb's copy, which holds only in-frame ones; the method was immunoSEQ multiplex PCR. This sample yields 130,000 or so clones, of which approximately 90% are seen a single time; around 0.96% belongs to the top ten. Of note for this clone: Its specificity is unknown.

The V gene end was trimmed by 0 bases and the J gene end by 1 base; junction bases not matched to a gene: 6. The CDR3 consists of 17 residues. Germline values: CDR1 LGHDT, CDR2 YNNKEL (reference sequence). Study-level results: White British ancestry dominated among donors, who included more females, and clonal diversity was possibly underestimated. Repertoire sampling occurred only after the peak T cell response. Recipients of two AZD1222 doses showed rising Spike-specific TCR breadth and depth.

J is TRBJ2-3 and V is TRBV3-1 (or the pseudogene TRBV3-2), with 8 bases that match TRBD2. The sample here was peripheral blood, taken on day 0 of AZD1222 vaccination. The clonotype was recovered from an adult in good health. The CDR3 DNA reads TGTGCCAGCAGCCAAGATTTACGGGAGGGGGGCACAGATACGCAGTATTTT. Protein product: CASSQDLREGGTDTQYF.